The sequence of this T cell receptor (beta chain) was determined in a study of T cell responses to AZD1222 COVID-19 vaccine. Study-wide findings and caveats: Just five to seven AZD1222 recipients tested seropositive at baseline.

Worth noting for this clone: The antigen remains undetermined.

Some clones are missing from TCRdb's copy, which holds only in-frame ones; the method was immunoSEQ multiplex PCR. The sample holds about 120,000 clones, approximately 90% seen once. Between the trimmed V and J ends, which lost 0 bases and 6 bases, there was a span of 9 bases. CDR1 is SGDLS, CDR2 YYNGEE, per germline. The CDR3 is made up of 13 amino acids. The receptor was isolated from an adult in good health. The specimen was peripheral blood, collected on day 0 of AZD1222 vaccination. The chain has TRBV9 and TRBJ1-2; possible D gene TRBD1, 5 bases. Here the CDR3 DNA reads TGTGCCAGCAGCGTAGGGGTAGGGGATGGCTACACCTTC. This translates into CASSVGVGDGYTF.